A selection of T cell receptor beta chains follows, all from one sample in a study of cytomegalovirus exposure and HLA in healthy donors. Clones were read by immunoSEQ multiplex PCR, and TCRdb kept only the in-frame ones, dropping some. The sample carries 120,000 to 150,000 clones, roughly nine tenths recorded once. The sequenced material came from PBMCs. These receptors originate from a woman between 18 and 29 years old in good health and CMV-seropositive. Each CDR3 is given with its conserved first and last residue. A D gene is named only where the DNA matches it firmly. Size values are once, few and many counts, or a class for expanded clones, and some rows have none.

CDR3 protein: CASSLVVRREVYNEQFF
CDR3 DNA: TGTGCCAGCAGCTTAGTGGTGAGGCGGGAGGTATACAATGAGCAGTTCTTC
V gene: TRBV11-3
J gene: TRBJ2-1
clone size: -
D gene: TRBD2

CDR3 protein: CASSLRIQSSYNEQFF
CDR3 DNA: TGTGCCAGCAGCTTGAGGATTCAGAGCTCCTACAATGAGCAGTTCTTC
V gene: TRBV11-3
J gene: TRBJ2-1
clone size: -
D gene: -

CDR3 protein: CASSLGSAGKYNEQFF
CDR3 DNA: TGTGCCAGCAGCTTAGGCTCAGCGGGAAAGTACAATGAGCAGTTCTTC
V gene: TRBV7-9
J gene: TRBJ2-1
clone size: -
D gene: TRBD2

CDR3 protein: CSVPWTANNEQFF
CDR3 DNA: TGCAGCGTTCCGTGGACAGCGAACAATGAGCAGTTCTTC
V gene: TRBV29-1
J gene: TRBJ2-1
clone size: few
D gene: -

CDR3 protein: CASSDSRETDTQYF
CDR3 DNA: TGTGCCAGCAGTGACTCGCGGGAGACAGATACGCAGTATTTT
V gene: TRBV6-4
J gene: TRBJ2-3
clone size: many
D gene: TRBD2

CDR3 protein: CASSPRRGSGETQYF
CDR3 DNA: TGTGCCAGCAGCCCCCGCCGCGGGAGCGGGGAGACCCAGTACTTC
V gene: TRBV7-9
J gene: TRBJ2-5
clone size: -
D gene: TRBD2

CDR3 protein: CASSLVGGYSYEQYF
CDR3 DNA: TGCGCCAGCAGCTTGGTGGGAGGGTACTCTTACGAGCAGTACTTC
V gene: TRBV5-1
J gene: TRBJ2-7
clone size: -
D gene: TRBD2

CDR3 protein: CASSLAGDTYEQYF
CDR3 DNA: TGTGCCAGCAGTTTAGCGGGAGACACCTACGAGCAGTACTTC
V gene: TRBV28
J gene: TRBJ2-7
clone size: -
D gene: TRBD2

CDR3 protein: CASSPSGVQTEAFF
CDR3 DNA: TGTGCCAGCAGCCCCTCGGGGGTACAAACTGAAGCTTTCTTT
V gene: TRBV7-9
J gene: TRBJ1-1
clone size: -
D gene: -

CDR3 protein: CASSENTGDTQYF
CDR3 DNA: TGTGCCAGCAGTGAAAATACAGGGGATACGCAGTATTTT
V gene: TRBV6-1
J gene: TRBJ2-3
clone size: -
D gene: -

CDR3 protein: CASSRTGVHGYTF
CDR3 DNA: TGTGCCAGCAGTCGGACAGGGGTACATGGCTACACCTTC
V gene: TRBV6-5
J gene: TRBJ1-2
clone size: -
D gene: TRBD1

CDR3 protein: CASRAGQGGTEAFF
CDR3 DNA: TGTGCCAGCAGAGCAGGACAGGGAGGTACTGAAGCTTTCTTT
V gene: TRBV6-4
J gene: TRBJ1-1
clone size: -
D gene: TRBD1

CDR3 protein: CASSSGQGYQETQYF
CDR3 DNA: TGTGCCAGCAGCTCGGGACAGGGGTACCAAGAGACCCAGTACTTC
V gene: TRBV5-4
J gene: TRBJ2-5
clone size: -
D gene: TRBD1

CDR3 protein: CASSYRDTQYF
CDR3 DNA: TGTGCCAGCAGTTATCGGGATACGCAGTATTTT
V gene: TRBV6-6
J gene: TRBJ2-3
clone size: -
D gene: -

CDR3 protein: CASSYSGTSGGETQYF
CDR3 DNA: TGTGCCAGCAGTTACTCCGGGACTAGCGGTGGGGAGACCCAGTACTTC
V gene: TRBV6-5
J gene: TRBJ2-5
clone size: -
D gene: TRBD2

CDR3 protein: CASSAGPGTGYNEQFF
CDR3 DNA: TGCGCCAGCAGCGCAGGTCCCGGGACAGGCTATAATGAGCAGTTCTTC
V gene: TRBV5-1
J gene: TRBJ2-1
clone size: -
D gene: TRBD1

CDR3 protein: CASSLRTSGNREKETQYF
CDR3 DNA: TGTGCCAGCAGCTTGAGGACTAGCGGGAACCGGGAGAAAGAGACCCAGTACTTC
V gene: TRBV5-6
J gene: TRBJ2-5
clone size: -
D gene: TRBD2

CDR3 protein: CASKNPGEVGTQYF
CDR3 DNA: TGTGCCAGCAAAAACCCAGGGGAAGTTGGGACCCAGTACTTC
V gene: TRBV28
J gene: TRBJ2-5
clone size: -
D gene: -

CDR3 protein: CASSTGDRHEQYF
CDR3 DNA: TGTGCCAGTAGTACGGGGGACAGGCACGAGCAGTACTTC
V gene: TRBV19
J gene: TRBJ2-7
clone size: -
D gene: TRBD1

CDR3 protein: CASSADRGAEAFF
CDR3 DNA: TGTGCCAGCAGCGCGGACAGGGGTGCTGAAGCTTTCTTT
V gene: TRBV7-8
J gene: TRBJ1-1
clone size: -
D gene: TRBD1

CDR3 protein: CASSPGGRGTYNEQFF
CDR3 DNA: TGCGCCAGCAGCCCCGGAGGGAGGGGCACCTACAATGAGCAGTTCTTC
V gene: TRBV4-3
J gene: TRBJ2-1
clone size: -
D gene: TRBD2

CDR3 protein: CASSVGTGVGTEAFF
CDR3 DNA: TGTGCCAGCAGCGTAGGTACAGGGGTCGGCACTGAAGCTTTCTTT
V gene: TRBV9
J gene: TRBJ1-1
clone size: once
D gene: TRBD1

CDR3 protein: CASSLVSRNEQYF
CDR3 DNA: TGTGCCAGCAGCTTGGTCAGCAGGAACGAGCAGTACTTC
V gene: TRBV5-8
J gene: TRBJ2-7
clone size: -
D gene: -

CDR3 protein: CSVAPGTGYEQYF
CDR3 DNA: TGCAGCGTCGCACCCGGGACAGGCTACGAGCAGTACTTC
V gene: TRBV29-1
J gene: TRBJ2-7
clone size: -
D gene: TRBD1

CDR3 protein: CASSHATGSYEQYF
CDR3 DNA: TGCGCCAGCAGCCACGCGACAGGTTCTTACGAGCAGTACTTC
V gene: TRBV4-1
J gene: TRBJ2-7
clone size: -
D gene: -

CDR3 protein: CASSQREGETQYF
CDR3 DNA: TGTGCCAGTAGTCAGCGGGAGGGAGAGACCCAGTACTTC
V gene: TRBV19
J gene: TRBJ2-5
clone size: -
D gene: TRBD2

CDR3 protein: CASSPLMNQETQYF
CDR3 DNA: TGTGCCAGCAGCCCCCTAATGAACCAAGAGACCCAGTACTTC
V gene: TRBV9
J gene: TRBJ2-5
clone size: -
D gene: -

CDR3 protein: CASSPRAGGRGTQYF
CDR3 DNA: TGTGCCAGCAGCCCCCGAGCGGGAGGCCGGGGGACCCAGTACTTC
V gene: TRBV7-3
J gene: TRBJ2-5
clone size: -
D gene: TRBD2

CDR3 protein: CASSEETSGSTDTQYF
CDR3 DNA: TGTGCCAGCAGTGAAGAGACTAGCGGGAGCACAGATACGCAGTATTTT
V gene: TRBV2
J gene: TRBJ2-3
clone size: -
D gene: TRBD2

CDR3 protein: CASSLAGEGNEKLFF
CDR3 DNA: TGCGCCAGCAGCTTGGCAGGGGAAGGTAATGAAAAACTGTTTTTT
V gene: TRBV5-1
J gene: TRBJ1-4
clone size: -
D gene: -

CDR3 protein: CASSPGQGHYGYTF
CDR3 DNA: TGTGCCAGCAGCCCCGGACAGGGTCACTATGGCTACACCTTC
V gene: TRBV7-6
J gene: TRBJ1-2
clone size: -
D gene: TRBD1

CDR3 protein: CASSNTWTATEAFF
CDR3 DNA: TGTGCCAGCAGTAATACCTGGACAGCCACTGAAGCTTTCTTT
V gene: TRBV6-5
J gene: TRBJ1-1
clone size: -
D gene: -

CDR3 protein: CASTNPRAETQYF
CDR3 DNA: TGTGCCAGCACCAACCCCAGGGCGGAGACCCAGTACTTC
V gene: TRBV2
J gene: TRBJ2-5
clone size: -
D gene: -

CDR3 protein: CSVEVGPAGEQYF
CDR3 DNA: TGCAGCGTTGAAGTCGGTCCCGCCGGTGAGCAGTACTTC
V gene: TRBV29-1
J gene: TRBJ2-7
clone size: once
D gene: -

CDR3 protein: CASVGRGGAKNIQYF
CDR3 DNA: TGTGCCAGCGTCGGAAGGGGCGGAGCCAAAAACATTCAGTACTTC
V gene: TRBV28
J gene: TRBJ2-4
clone size: -
D gene: -

CDR3 protein: CASSETGIQETQYF
CDR3 DNA: TGTGCCAGCTCAGAGACAGGGATCCAAGAGACCCAGTACTTC
V gene: TRBV18
J gene: TRBJ2-5
clone size: -
D gene: TRBD1

CDR3 protein: CASSPQGIPGYTF
CDR3 DNA: TGTGCCAGCAGCCCGCAGGGGATCCCTGGCTACACCTTC
V gene: TRBV5-4
J gene: TRBJ1-2
clone size: -
D gene: -

CDR3 protein: CASSSRTSGSGGELFF
CDR3 DNA: TGTGCCAGCAGCTCCCGGACTAGCGGGAGCGGTGGGGAGCTGTTTTTT
V gene: TRBV7-8
J gene: TRBJ2-2
clone size: -
D gene: TRBD2

CDR3 protein: CASSPRQGRYGYTF
CDR3 DNA: TGTGCCAGCAGCCCGAGACAGGGGAGATATGGCTACACCTTC
V gene: TRBV7-9
J gene: TRBJ1-2
clone size: once
D gene: TRBD1

CDR3 protein: CASAKPGGSQPQHF
CDR3 DNA: TGTGCTAGTGCTAAACCGGGGGGGAGCCAGCCCCAGCATTTT
V gene: TRBV12-5
J gene: TRBJ1-5
clone size: -
D gene: -

CDR3 protein: CASSEDRGPYEQYF
CDR3 DNA: TGTGCCAGCAGCGAGGACAGGGGGCCCTACGAGCAGTACTTC
V gene: TRBV7-6
J gene: TRBJ2-7
clone size: -
D gene: TRBD1

CDR3 protein: CASSKGLGIDTQYF
CDR3 DNA: TGTGCCAGCAGCAAGGGACTAGGAATAGATACGCAGTATTTT
V gene: TRBV5-6
J gene: TRBJ2-3
clone size: once
D gene: TRBD2

CDR3 protein: CAWSEGQYGYTF
CDR3 DNA: TGTGCCTGGAGCGAAGGACAGTATGGCTACACCTTC
V gene: TRBV30
J gene: TRBJ1-2
clone size: -
D gene: -

CDR3 protein: CASSLDRGNTEAFF
CDR3 DNA: TGTGCCAGCAGCTTGGACAGGGGGAACACTGAAGCTTTCTTT
V gene: TRBV5-4
J gene: TRBJ1-1
clone size: -
D gene: TRBD1

CDR3 protein: CASSPQGTAYEQYF
CDR3 DNA: TGTGCCAGCTCACCTCAGGGGACGGCGTACGAGCAGTACTTC
V gene: TRBV18
J gene: TRBJ2-7
clone size: -
D gene: -

CDR3 protein: CASSVTSGSSGELFF
CDR3 DNA: TGTGCCAGCAGTGTAACTAGCGGGAGCTCGGGGGAGCTGTTTTTT
V gene: TRBV6-1
J gene: TRBJ2-2
clone size: -
D gene: TRBD2

CDR3 protein: CASRVWGLALPAEKLFF
CDR3 DNA: TGTGCCAGCAGGGTTTGGGGACTCGCCCTCCCAGCTGAAAAACTGTTTTTT
V gene: TRBV5-6
J gene: TRBJ1-4
clone size: -
D gene: -

CDR3 protein: CAVGRVGQPQHF
CDR3 DNA: TGTGCCGTGGGCAGGGTCGGTCAGCCCCAGCATTTT
V gene: TRBV27
J gene: TRBJ1-5
clone size: -
D gene: -

CDR3 protein: CASSFGASGSRALSYNEQFF
CDR3 DNA: TGTGCCAGCAGTTTTGGGGCTAGCGGGAGTAGGGCCCTCTCCTACAATGAGCAGTTCTTC
V gene: TRBV27
J gene: TRBJ2-1
clone size: -
D gene: TRBD2

CDR3 protein: CASSQVSVGLAGGGNEQFF
CDR3 DNA: TGCGCCAGCAGCCAAGTATCTGTGGGACTAGCGGGAGGAGGAAATGAGCAGTTCTTC
V gene: TRBV4-3
J gene: TRBJ2-1
clone size: -
D gene: TRBD2

CDR3 protein: CATSRRVLYNEQFF
CDR3 DNA: TGTGCCACCAGCCGCCGGGTCTTATACAATGAGCAGTTCTTC
V gene: TRBV15
J gene: TRBJ2-1
clone size: once
D gene: -

CDR3 protein: CAWSEAGVRDTQYF
CDR3 DNA: TGTGCCTGGAGCGAAGCGGGAGTGAGAGATACGCAGTATTTT
V gene: TRBV30
J gene: TRBJ2-3
clone size: -
D gene: TRBD2

CDR3 protein: CASSTGMSGANVLTF
CDR3 DNA: TGTGCCAGTTCGACAGGGATGTCTGGGGCCAACGTCCTGACTTTC
V gene: TRBV6-5
J gene: TRBJ2-6
clone size: -
D gene: TRBD1

CDR3 protein: CASKNLAGEADTQYF
CDR3 DNA: TGTGCCAGCAAGAACCTGGCGGGAGAAGCAGATACGCAGTATTTT
V gene: TRBV6-4
J gene: TRBJ2-3
clone size: -
D gene: TRBD2

CDR3 protein: CSVSYRTSTDTQYF
CDR3 DNA: TGCAGCGTTTCGTACCGTACAAGCACAGATACGCAGTATTTT
V gene: TRBV29-1
J gene: TRBJ2-3
clone size: -
D gene: -

CDR3 protein: CASSPGYMNTEAFF
CDR3 DNA: TGTGCCAGCAGCCCAGGGTACATGAACACTGAAGCTTTCTTT
V gene: TRBV7-8
J gene: TRBJ1-1
clone size: -
D gene: -